These T cell receptor beta chains were read from a single sample in a study of blood T cell repertoires in COVID-19. Using immunoSEQ multiplex PCR, the repertoire was profiled, and TCRdb retains in-frame clones only, with some absent. This sample yields under 250,000 clones, of which 75% to 90% are seen a single time; around 3.7% belongs to the top ten. The source material was PBMCs or T cells enriched from blood (not recorded which). The receptors originated from a woman in her twenties or thirties who had been exposed to COVID-19. Each CDR3 is given with its conserved first and last residue. The order of the fields is J gene, clone size, D gene, V gene, CDR3 protein, CDR3 DNA. A D gene is named only where the DNA matches it firmly. Part of the rows lack a size; the others show once, few, many or a class for expanded clones.

>TRBJ1-4|NA|TRBD1|TRBV19
CASSIDGTGDEKLFF
TGTGCCAGTAGTATAGACGGGACAGGGGATGAAAAACTGTTTTTT
>TRBJ2-5|NA|TRBD1|TRBV13
CASSLVGTGGDETQYF
TGTGCCAGCAGCTTAGTTGGGACAGGGGGCGACGAGACCCAGTACTTC
>TRBJ2-6|NA|TRBD1|TRBV7-8
CASSPTGQGGWANVLTF
TGTGCCAGCAGCCCCACGGGACAGGGGGGCTGGGCCAACGTCCTGACTTTC
>TRBJ2-7|NA|NA|TRBV27
CASSSYRSSYEQYF
TGTGCCAGCAGTTCTTACAGGAGCTCCTACGAGCAGTACTTC
>TRBJ2-3|NA|NA|TRBV4-1
CASSPRDGTDTQYF
TGCGCCAGCAGCCCGCGGGACGGGACAGATACGCAGTATTTT
>TRBJ2-7|NA|TRBD1|TRBV28
CASSLRSGGIYEQYF
TGTGCCAGCAGTCTAAGATCAGGGGGCATCTACGAGCAGTACTTC
>TRBJ1-6|NA|NA|TRBV28
CAATGTTPDNSPLHF
TGTGCCGCCACAGGGACAACGCCCGATAATTCACCCCTCCACTTT
>TRBJ1-2|NA|TRBD1|TRBV24-1
CATSPTGGDYGYTF
TGTGCCACCAGTCCTACAGGGGGCGACTATGGCTACACCTTC
>TRBJ2-7|NA|NA|TRBV2
CASSERGTNEQYF
TGTGCCAGCAGTGAACGAGGGACAAACGAGCAGTACTTC
>TRBJ2-7|NA|TRBD2|TRBV5-6
CASSLGSLAGVYEQYF
TGTGCCAGCAGCTTGGGATCCCTAGCGGGAGTCTACGAGCAGTACTTC
>TRBJ2-7|NA|NA|TRBV12-3/TRBV12-4
CASSFITGEQYF
TGTGCCAGCAGTTTTATTACGGGCGAGCAGTACTTC
>TRBJ1-1|NA|NA|TRBV2
CASRAIRDMNTEAFF
TGTGCCAGCAGAGCAATTCGGGATATGAACACTGAAGCTTTCTTT
>TRBJ2-1|few|NA|TRBV4-1
CASSSPRDEQFF
TGCGCCAGCAGCTCGCCCAGGGATGAGCAGTTCTTC
>TRBJ2-3|NA|TRBD1|TRBV5-1
CASSEGTGLGDTQYF
TGCGCCAGCAGCGAGGGGACAGGGTTGGGAGATACGCAGTATTTT
>TRBJ1-2|NA|NA|TRBV19
CASSDRPRDANYGYTF
TGTGCCAGTAGCGACAGGCCAAGGGATGCTAACTATGGCTACACCTTC
>TRBJ1-5|NA|TRBD1|TRBV7-9
CASSLGQGARNQPQHF
TGTGCCAGCAGCTTAGGACAGGGGGCTCGGAATCAGCCCCAGCATTTT
>TRBJ1-1|NA|TRBD1|TRBV2
CASRVPTGVKAEAFF
TGTGCCAGCAGGGTCCCGACAGGGGTAAAGGCTGAAGCTTTCTTT
>TRBJ2-4|NA|TRBD2|TRBV9
CASSGEAGSKNIQYF
TGTGCCAGCAGCGGAGAAGCGGGGTCCAAAAACATTCAGTACTTC
>TRBJ1-4|NA|TRBD1|TRBV6-5
CASRPDRGISEKLFF
TGTGCCAGCAGACCGGACAGGGGGATAAGTGAAAAACTGTTTTTT
>TRBJ1-1|NA|TRBD1|TRBV6-5
CASRRDRGAEAFF
TGTGCCAGCAGGAGGGACAGGGGGGCTGAAGCTTTCTTT
>TRBJ2-7|NA|NA|TRBV9
CASSVDVTNYEQYF
TGTGCCAGCAGCGTAGATGTGACAAACTACGAGCAGTACTTC
>TRBJ1-1|NA|NA|TRBV2
CASRDQGHTEAFF
TGTGCCAGCAGGGATCAGGGTCACACTGAAGCTTTCTTT
>TRBJ2-7|NA|NA|TRBV28
CASNPEAGKQYF
TGTGCCAGCAACCCGGAGGCCGGGAAGCAGTACTTC
>TRBJ2-7|NA|TRBD1|TRBV7-7
CASSFDRGYEQYF
TGTGCCAGCAGCTTTGACAGGGGATACGAGCAGTACTTC
>TRBJ2-2|NA|NA|TRBV7-9
CASSFRQAITGELFF
TGTGCCAGCAGCTTTAGACAGGCCATTACCGGGGAGCTGTTTTTT